A single sample gave rise to the 24 T cell receptor beta chains below, sequenced in a study of post-analysis software for immune sequencing data. Study-wide points: With TRBV5-6, TRBV5-1 and TRBV20-1 included, about five TRBV segments were more frequent in patients than in controls.

The antigens these receptors bind are not known. Prepared libraries of TCR beta cDNA carried unique molecular identifiers. TCRdb reprocessed the PCR reads with MiXCR, giving one entry per CDR3 protein. The repertoire consists of over 700,000 distinct CDR3 sequences, with 25% to 30% occurring once and the leading ten covering 0.56%. Sequencing was performed on blood. These receptors all stem from a girl aged 10 to 17 with multiple sclerosis.

CDR3 sequence: CASNHGGAVNEQFF. The CDR3 DNA reads as TGTGCCAGCAACCATGGGGGGGCGGTCAATGAGCAGTTCTTC. This chain links TRBV7-2 with TRBJ2-1; TRBD2 is a possible D gene (7 bases). With 7 bases removed from V and 6 bases from J, the gap between germline ends came to 16 bases. The CDR3 is made up of 14 amino acids. Germline V lookup: CDR1 SGHTA, CDR2 FQGNSA.

This clonotype has just a few counts. The chain has TRBV5-1 and TRBJ1-2; D may be TRBD1 (5 bases). The CDR3 runs 15 residues. Germline V CDR1 and CDR2: SGHRS, YFSETQ. V was cut by 3 bases and J by 0 bases, with 12 bases left in between. The CDR3 is CASSSDDSSNYGYTF. Written as DNA, the CDR3 is TGCGCCAGCAGCTCGGACGACAGTTCTAACTATGGCTACACCTTC.

J is TRBJ1-3 and V is TRBV20-1; possible D gene TRBD1, 5 bases. The V end lost 0 bases, the J end lost 3 bases, and 9 bases lay between the germline ends. From germline, CDR1 is DFQATT and CDR2 SNEGSKA (reference sequence). This CDR3 has 14 amino acids. CDR3 region: CSARDVRGGNTIYF. In nucleotides, the CDR3 is TGCAGTGCTAGAGATGTAAGGGGTGGAAACACCATATATTTT.

This chain uses TRBV4-1 with TRBJ2-1; D is uncertain. V was pared by 2 bases and J by 7 bases, with 6 bases between. CDR1 and CDR2 (germline): MGHRA, YSYEKL. There are 12 residues in the CDR3. The CDR3 loop reads CASSQNGNEQFF. CDR3 nucleotide sequence: TGCGCCAGCAGCCAAAATGGGAATGAGCAGTTCTTC.

This clonotype was observed a few times. The V and J genes are TRBV27 and TRBJ2-1; possibly TRBD1 or TRBD2 for D (5 bases each). CDR1 and CDR2 (germline): MNHEY, SMNVEV (reference sequence). Trimming left V 3 bases short and J 3 bases short, with 12 bases between. The length of the CDR3 is 15 residues. CDR3 DNA sequence: TGTGCCAGCAGTTTGGTCCAGGGAGACTACAATGAGCAGTTCTTC. Protein: CASSLVQGDYNEQFF.

This rearrangement joins TRBV2 to TRBJ2-6, with a possible D match to TRBD1 (5 bases). This CDR3 has 18 residues. The V gene's germline CDR1 is SNHLY and CDR2 FYNNEI. V was cut by 6 bases and J by 0 bases, with 18 bases left in between. This CDR3 reads CASRPGRGVNSGANVLTF. The CDR3, as DNA: TGTGCCAGCAGGCCTGGTAGGGGCGTAAACTCTGGGGCCAACGTCCTGACTTTC.

This chain joins TRBV20-1 and TRBJ2-3; the match to TRBD2 covers 8 bases. Per germline, CDR1 DFQATT and CDR2 SNEGSKA (reference sequence). The V gene end was trimmed by 8 bases and the J gene end by 5 bases; junction bases not matched to a gene: 9. The CDR3 sequence is 13 residues long. CDR3 amino acids: CSTPPGLVDTQYF. DNA for the CDR3: TGCAGTACTCCTCCGGGACTAGTAGATACGCAGTATTTT.

V usage is TRBV7-9 and J usage is TRBJ1-2; 8 positions agree with TRBD1. The ends lost 5 bases at V and 0 bases at J; junction bases unmatched: 8. The CDR3 sequence is 16 residues long. Germline CDR1 SEHNR, CDR2 FQNEAQ (reference sequence). CDR3 DNA sequence: TGTGCCAGCAGCCGAGGACAGGGACTAGCTAACTATGGCTACACCTTC. This translates into CASSRGQGLANYGYTF.

This clonotype was counted between two and nine times. The J gene is TRBJ1-2, the V gene TRBV12-3 or TRBV12-4; D gene ambiguous. The V and J ends lost 6 bases and 4 bases respectively, with 9 bases between them. CDR3 length: 12 residues. The CDR3 is CASSVGSYGYTF. DNA of the CDR3: TGTGCCAGCAGCGTGGGGTCCTATGGCTACACCTTC.

This clonotype was picked up a small number of times. This sequence joins TRBV4-3 and TRBJ2-7, with D tentatively TRBD2 (5 bases). The CDR3 runs 15 residues. The V end lost 1 base, the J end lost 4 bases, and 14 bases lay between the germline ends. Germline CDR1 is LGHNA and CDR2 is YSLEER. The CDR3 DNA reads TGCGCCAGCAGCCAAGTCTCGGCTAGCATATACGAGCAGTACTTC. The encoded protein is CASSQVSASIYEQYF.

This clonotype was picked up many times. V is TRBV7-2 and J is TRBJ2-1; no clear D gene. The germline V gene encodes CDR1 SGHTA and CDR2 FQGNSA. The CDR3 is made up of 14 amino acids. V lost 4 bases and J 9 bases, leaving 16 bases between the germline ends. The CDR3 DNA reads TGTGCCAGCAGCTCCCCGAGAAAAGAGGTTGAGCAGTTCTTC. Translating it yields CASSSPRKEVEQFF.

The table lists this clonotype with many counts. The chain has TRBV13 and TRBJ2-1; D perhaps matches TRBD1 (6 bases). Germline values: CDR1 PRHDT, CDR2 FYEKMQ (reference sequence). The V end was cut by 2 bases, the J end by 9 bases, with 11 bases between. The CDR3 extends over 13 amino acids. This CDR3 reads CASSLPGAAEQFF. The CDR3 DNA is TGTGCCAGCAGCTTACCAGGGGCGGCTGAGCAGTTCTTC. Supplemented by reference TRBV13 and TRBJ2-1, the full variable domain reads AAGVIQSPRHLIKEKRETATLKCYPIPRHDTVYWYQQGPGQDPQFLISFYEKMQSDKGSIPDRFSAQQFSDYHSELNMSSLELGDSALYFCASSLPGAAEQFFGPGTRLTVL.

This clonotype was observed a handful of times. CDR3 protein: CASSPSSRGYTF. CDR3 coding DNA: TGTGCCAGCAGCCCCTCCAGCCGCGGCTACACCTTC. The gene calls are TRBV7-9 and TRBJ1-2, with D unclear. This CDR3 is 12 amino acids long. The V end lost 5 bases, the J end lost 8 bases, and 12 bases lay between the germline ends. Per the germline V gene, CDR1 is SEHNR and CDR2 is FQNEAQ (reference sequence).

The chain carries TRBV6-6 and TRBJ1-2; 7 nucleotides align to TRBD1. The CDR3 runs to 14 residues. V was pared by 0 bases and J by 8 bases, with 6 bases of the junction left unmatched. CDR1 MNHNY and CDR2 SVGAGI come from the germline V gene (reference sequence). CDR3 nucleotides: TGTGCCAGCAGTTACTCGGAGGGGGCAGGGGGCTACACCTTC. It specifies CASSYSEGAGGYTF.

V usage is TRBV29-1 and J usage is TRBJ2-3, with a possible D match to TRBD2 (5 bases). In germline, CDR1 is SQVTM, CDR2 ANQGSEA. CDR3 size: 11 residues. Deletions cut 6 bases from V and 8 bases from J, with 12 bases between. This chain's CDR3 is CSVDSAGTQYF. The CDR3 DNA reads TGCAGCGTGGACTCGGCGGGTACGCAGTATTTT.

The chain carries TRBV20-1 and TRBJ2-6; possible D gene TRBD1, 6 bases. CDR3 length equals 15 residues. CDR1 DFQATT and CDR2 SNEGSKA come from the germline V gene (reference sequence). Between the trimmed V and J ends, which lost 5 bases and 4 bases, there was a span of 15 bases. The CDR3 bases are TGCAGTGCTGTACAGGGTTCCGACGGGGCCAACGTCCTGACTTTC. It specifies CSAVQGSDGANVLTF.

This clonotype came up a few times. The CDR3 nucleotides are TGCAGTGCTCGTAGCGCGGGACAGGGGAACACTGAAGCTTTCTTT. Translated, it gives CSARSAGQGNTEAFF. This rearrangement joins TRBV20-1 to TRBJ1-1; TRBD1 aligns across 9 bases. CDR3 length equals 15 residues. V lost 5 bases and J lost 1; bases outside the gene matches: 8. In germline, CDR1 is DFQATT, CDR2 SNEGSKA (reference sequence).

This clonotype was counted only a few times. The chain links TRBV6-6 to TRBJ2-5; D could derive from TRBD1 or TRBD2 (6 bases each). CDR1 is MNHNY and CDR2 is SVGAGI in the germline V gene (reference sequence). The CDR3 extends over 13 amino acids. Between the trimmed V and J ends, which lost 4 bases and 4 bases, there was a span of 10 bases. The DNA of the CDR3 is TGTGCCAGCAGTTCCGGGGGCGGAGAGACCCAGTACTTC. This codes for CASSSGGGETQYF.

This clonotype appeared a few times. This chain joins TRBV6-2 or TRBV6-3 and TRBJ2-6; 8 bases match TRBD2. Germline loops: CDR1 MNHEY, CDR2 SVGEGT. This CDR3 is 18 amino acids long. V gave up 6 bases and J gave up 0 bases; unmatched junction bases: 10. For the CDR3, the DNA is TGTGCCAGCAGGTGGGGGGGACTAGGGACCTCTGGGGCCAACGTCCTGACTTTC. The encoded protein is CASRWGGLGTSGANVLTF.

This chain joins TRBV20-1 and TRBJ2-2; 7 bases line up with TRBD1. Germline loops: CDR1 DFQATT, CDR2 SNEGSKA (reference sequence). V was pared by 7 bases and J by 1 base, with 0 bases of the junction left unmatched. This CDR3 region has 12 residues. CDR3 sequence: CSGTGNTGELFF. DNA of the CDR3: TGCAGTGGGACAGGGAACACCGGGGAGCTGTTTTTT.

In its sample, this clonotype was seen once. The J gene is TRBJ1-5, the V gene TRBV18, with D tentatively TRBD1 (6 bases). The V and J ends lost 3 bases and 5 bases respectively, with 11 bases between them. Germline-derived CDR1 and CDR2 are KGHSH and LQKENI. The CDR3 totals 14 residues. The CDR3 DNA reads as TGTGCCAGCTCACCTACAGGGAAGGATCAGCCCCAGCATTTT. Translated: CASSPTGKDQPQHF.

This clonotype was seen repeatedly, ten times or more. The chain links TRBV29-1 to TRBJ2-7; D is possibly TRBD2 (5 bases). This CDR3 is 12 amino acids long. Trimming left V 4 bases short and J 2 bases short, with 9 bases between. Germline CDR1 is SQVTM and CDR2 is ANQGSEA. CDR3 nucleotide sequence: TGCAGCGTTGCGGACGGGACCTACGAGCAGTACTTC. This codes for CSVADGTYEQYF.

This clonotype was found a few times. The chain has TRBV6-2 or TRBV6-3 and TRBJ2-1; perhaps TRBD1 as D (5 bases). Trimming removed 2 bases from V and 3 bases from J, with 11 bases in between. CDR3 length: 15 residues. Germline V gene sequence: CDR1 MNHEY, CDR2 SVGEGT. The CDR3 region is CASSYRGLDYNEQFF. The CDR3 coding sequence is TGTGCCAGCAGTTACAGGGGTTTAGACTACAATGAGCAGTTCTTC.

The V call is TRBV7-9, the J call TRBJ1-4; D gene uncertain. Germline CDR1 and CDR2: SEHNR and FQNEAQ (reference sequence). This CDR3 spans 16 amino acids. Trimming left V 5 bases short and J 7 bases short, with 20 bases between. This chain's CDR3 is CASSEGVAGEGEKLFF. DNA of the CDR3: TGTGCCAGCAGCGAAGGCGTGGCCGGTGAAGGTGAAAAACTGTTTTTT.